The rows below give T cell receptor beta chains drawn from one sample of a study of response to subunit inactivated influenza vaccine. TCRdb used MiXCR to reprocess the RT-PCR reads, holding one entry per CDR3 protein. The table includes more than 600,000 distinct CDR3 sequences, about a fifth detected once. Sequencing used PBMCs from blood, obtained 5 to 6 days after vaccination. The source of these receptors is a man aged 45-60 years who received an inactivated influenza vaccine. Each CDR3 is given with its conserved first and last residue. The order of the fields is V gene, J gene, D gene, clone size, CDR3 DNA, CDR3 protein. D genes are given only for firm matches. Not all rows give a size; the values are once, few, many and, for expanded clones, a class.

v_call: TRBV20-1
j_call: TRBJ2-7
d_call: -
clone_size: few
cdr3_nt: TGCAGTGCTAGACAACAGATCGAGCAGTACTTC
cdr3_aa: CSARQQIEQYF

v_call: TRBV12-3/TRBV12-4
j_call: TRBJ2-1
d_call: -
clone_size: -
cdr3_nt: TGTGCCAGCAGTTTCACGACCCAGGGGAATGAGCAGTTCTTC
cdr3_aa: CASSFTTQGNEQFF

v_call: TRBV5-1
j_call: TRBJ2-1
d_call: -
clone_size: -
cdr3_nt: TGCGCCAGCAGCAATCCCCAGGGGCCTGAGGATGAGCAGTTCTTC
cdr3_aa: CASSNPQGPEDEQFF

v_call: TRBV7-9
j_call: TRBJ2-1
d_call: -
clone_size: few
cdr3_nt: TGTGCCAGCAGCTTAGAGCGGTGGAACGACAATGAGCAGTTCTTC
cdr3_aa: CASSLERWNDNEQFF

v_call: TRBV20-1
j_call: TRBJ2-3
d_call: TRBD2
clone_size: -
cdr3_nt: TGCAGTGCTAGAGATTATAGGGGAACTAGCGGGAGGCTGAGGGCAGATACGCAGTATTTT
cdr3_aa: CSARDYRGTSGRLRADTQYF

v_call: TRBV20-1
j_call: TRBJ1-2
d_call: -
clone_size: few
cdr3_nt: TGCAAATCGACAGTTGATGGCTACACCTTC
cdr3_aa: CKSTVDGYTF

v_call: TRBV20-1
j_call: TRBJ1-2
d_call: -
clone_size: few
cdr3_nt: TGCAGTGCTCACCCAACAACACCTTCCTATGGCTACACCTTC
cdr3_aa: CSAHPTTPSYGYTF

v_call: TRBV20-1
j_call: TRBJ2-7
d_call: -
clone_size: -
cdr3_nt: TGCAGTGCTAGGGACAGCAGCTCCTACGAGCAGTACTTC
cdr3_aa: CSARDSSSYEQYF

v_call: TRBV7-9
j_call: TRBJ1-5
d_call: -
clone_size: -
cdr3_nt: TGTGCCAGCAGCTTAGTCGGGTTAGGGGGCAATCAGCCCCAGCATTTT
cdr3_aa: CASSLVGLGGNQPQHF

v_call: TRBV25-1
j_call: TRBJ2-6
d_call: -
clone_size: -
cdr3_nt: TGTGCCAGCAGTGACCTGAGGATGACAGGGAGGTCGGCTGGGGCCAACGTCCTGACTTTC
cdr3_aa: CASSDLRMTGRSAGANVLTF

v_call: TRBV20-1
j_call: TRBJ1-5
d_call: -
clone_size: many
cdr3_nt: TGCAGTGCGCCAACCCCCGGGACATTGAATCAGCCCCAGCATTTT
cdr3_aa: CSAPTPGTLNQPQHF

v_call: TRBV9
j_call: TRBJ2-3
d_call: TRBD1
clone_size: few
cdr3_nt: TGTGCCAGCAGCTCCAGACAGGGGTTTAGCACAGATACGCAGTATTTT
cdr3_aa: CASSSRQGFSTDTQYF

v_call: TRBV20-1
j_call: TRBJ2-3
d_call: -
clone_size: -
cdr3_nt: TGCAGTGCTACTATCTTTGGTCTAGCAGATACGCAGTATTTT
cdr3_aa: CSATIFGLADTQYF

v_call: TRBV20-1
j_call: TRBJ2-3
d_call: TRBD2
clone_size: few
cdr3_nt: TGCAGTGCGTATGACTATCTAGCGGGTAACACAGATACGCAGTATTTT
cdr3_aa: CSAYDYLAGNTDTQYF

v_call: TRBV20-1
j_call: TRBJ2-7
d_call: -
clone_size: few
cdr3_nt: TGCAGTGCTAGTCGGCTAGCCCCCAGGCGCTCCTACGAGCAGTACTTC
cdr3_aa: CSASRLAPRRSYEQYF

v_call: TRBV6-2/TRBV6-3
j_call: TRBJ2-1
d_call: -
clone_size: -
cdr3_nt: TGTGCCAGCACCCAGAGCCGCAATGAGCAGTTCTTC
cdr3_aa: CASTQSRNEQFF

v_call: TRBV29-1
j_call: TRBJ2-1
d_call: TRBD2
clone_size: many
cdr3_nt: TGCAGCGTTGTCCTGGGACTAGCGAGGAATGAGCAGTTCTTC
cdr3_aa: CSVVLGLARNEQFF

v_call: TRBV20-1
j_call: TRBJ2-3
d_call: -
clone_size: -
cdr3_nt: TGCAGTGCTAGAGACCCGCGCCCAGCAGATACGCAGTATTTT
cdr3_aa: CSARDPRPADTQYF

v_call: TRBV10-3
j_call: TRBJ2-5
d_call: -
clone_size: many
cdr3_nt: TGTGCCATCAGTGAGACGGGGAAGGAGACCCAGTACTTC
cdr3_aa: CAISETGKETQYF

v_call: TRBV23-1
j_call: TRBJ2-5
d_call: -
clone_size: -
cdr3_nt: TGCGCCAGCAGTCAATCAACAGGGCGTAGAGAGACCCAGTACTTC
cdr3_aa: CASSQSTGRRETQYF

v_call: TRBV20-1
j_call: TRBJ2-5
d_call: -
clone_size: few
cdr3_nt: TGCAGTGCTAAGACAGATCGAAGGGAGACCCAGTACTTC
cdr3_aa: CSAKTDRRETQYF

v_call: TRBV7-8
j_call: TRBJ2-5
d_call: TRBD2
clone_size: -
cdr3_nt: TGTGCCAGCAGCCCCCGCCCTAGCGGGAGGGAAGAGACCCAGTACTTC
cdr3_aa: CASSPRPSGREETQYF

v_call: TRBV15
j_call: TRBJ2-5
d_call: -
clone_size: few
cdr3_nt: TGTGCCACCAGCAGACCCCCGGGACACAAGGGAGAGACCCAGTACTTC
cdr3_aa: CATSRPPGHKGETQYF

v_call: TRBV4-3
j_call: TRBJ2-7
d_call: TRBD2
clone_size: few
cdr3_nt: TGCGCCAGCAGCCAAGGACCTAGCGGGAGCTCCTACGAGCAGTACTTC
cdr3_aa: CASSQGPSGSSYEQYF

v_call: TRBV7-1
j_call: TRBJ2-3
d_call: TRBD1
clone_size: once
cdr3_nt: TGTGCCAGCAGCTCCATATCGTATATAAGCCGGGACAGGGGGCGCCGGACGGAGGATACGCAGTATTTT
cdr3_aa: CASSSISYISRDRGRRTEDTQYF

v_call: TRBV7-2
j_call: TRBJ2-7
d_call: -
clone_size: -
cdr3_nt: TGTGCCAGCGCGTGGGGGGTCGAGCAGTACTTC
cdr3_aa: CASAWGVEQYF

v_call: TRBV4-1
j_call: TRBJ1-5
d_call: TRBD1
clone_size: -
cdr3_nt: TGCGCCAGCAGCCAAGAGGGGACAGCTGGCAATCAGCCCCAGCATTTT
cdr3_aa: CASSQEGTAGNQPQHF

v_call: TRBV5-6
j_call: TRBJ2-2
d_call: -
clone_size: -
cdr3_nt: TGTGCCAGCAGCTTGTTTCTGAACACCGGGGAGCTGTTTTTT
cdr3_aa: CASSLFLNTGELFF

v_call: TRBV29-1
j_call: TRBJ2-3
d_call: -
clone_size: few
cdr3_nt: TGCAGCGGCTCTCGGGGGGCCCTCACAGATACGCAGTATTTT
cdr3_aa: CSGSRGALTDTQYF

v_call: TRBV7-9
j_call: TRBJ2-1
d_call: -
clone_size: many
cdr3_nt: TGTGCCAGCAGCAAAGGCCTCTCTGAGCAGTTCTTC
cdr3_aa: CASSKGLSEQFF

v_call: TRBV6-5
j_call: TRBJ1-6
d_call: -
clone_size: few
cdr3_nt: TGTGCCAGCAGTTACAGGAGGGTGGGGAATTCACCCCTCCACTTT
cdr3_aa: CASSYRRVGNSPLHF

v_call: TRBV20-1
j_call: TRBJ1-1
d_call: -
clone_size: -
cdr3_nt: TGCAGTGCTAGAGACAACACTGAAGCTTTCTTT
cdr3_aa: CSARDNTEAFF

v_call: TRBV5-6
j_call: TRBJ2-2
d_call: -
clone_size: -
cdr3_nt: TGTGCCAGCAGCTTGGACTTTGGCGAGAACACCGGGGAGCTGTTTTTT
cdr3_aa: CASSLDFGENTGELFF

v_call: TRBV5-1
j_call: TRBJ2-1
d_call: -
clone_size: many
cdr3_nt: TGCGCCAGCAGCGACAGCGGGAATGAGCAGTTCTTC
cdr3_aa: CASSDSGNEQFF

v_call: TRBV11-1
j_call: TRBJ2-3
d_call: TRBD2
clone_size: -
cdr3_nt: TGTGCCAGCAGCCGACACTCTAGCGGGAGGCCCCATGCGGATACGCAGTATTTT
cdr3_aa: CASSRHSSGRPHADTQYF

v_call: TRBV10-2
j_call: TRBJ2-2
d_call: TRBD2
clone_size: -
cdr3_nt: TGCGCCAGCGTGCGGGGAGCGGGGGACACCGGGGAGCTGTTTTTT
cdr3_aa: CASVRGAGDTGELFF

v_call: TRBV5-1
j_call: TRBJ2-4
d_call: -
clone_size: many
cdr3_nt: TGCGCCAGCAGCCCCGACGGGGGCAGGGATAACATTCAGTACTTC
cdr3_aa: CASSPDGGRDNIQYF

v_call: TRBV12-3/TRBV12-4
j_call: TRBJ2-2
d_call: -
clone_size: many
cdr3_nt: TGTGCCAGCAGTCCTGGGGCTACCGGGGAGCTGTTTTTT
cdr3_aa: CASSPGATGELFF

v_call: TRBV27
j_call: TRBJ2-3
d_call: -
clone_size: once
cdr3_nt: TGTGCCAGCAGCCGGTTGGGGACAAATACGCAGTATTTT
cdr3_aa: CASSRLGTNTQYF

v_call: TRBV20-1
j_call: TRBJ2-1
d_call: TRBD2
clone_size: -
cdr3_nt: TGCAGTGCTTCTGAGGCCCAGGGACTAGCGGGAGGTCTAACTATCTATTCTAATGAGCAGTTCTTC
cdr3_aa: CSASEAQGLAGGLTIYSNEQFF

v_call: TRBV6-5
j_call: TRBJ2-7
d_call: -
clone_size: -
cdr3_nt: TGTGCCAGCAGTTACTCGTACGGGGCAAGCTCCTACGAGCAGTACTTC
cdr3_aa: CASSYSYGASSYEQYF

v_call: TRBV4-2
j_call: TRBJ2-7
d_call: -
clone_size: -
cdr3_nt: TGTGCCAGCAGCCGCCTTTTGGACAGCTCCTACGAGCAGTACTTC
cdr3_aa: CASSRLLDSSYEQYF

v_call: TRBV12-3/TRBV12-4
j_call: TRBJ1-4
d_call: -
clone_size: many
cdr3_nt: TGTGCCAGCAGTTTGAACAGCCGCAATGAAAAACTGTTTTTT
cdr3_aa: CASSLNSRNEKLFF

v_call: TRBV27
j_call: TRBJ2-2
d_call: TRBD1
clone_size: many
cdr3_nt: TGTGCCAGCAGCCCGGACAGGGTATTGGTCGGGGAGCTGTTTTTT
cdr3_aa: CASSPDRVLVGELFF

v_call: TRBV12-3/TRBV12-4
j_call: TRBJ2-5
d_call: -
clone_size: -
cdr3_nt: TGTGCCAGCAGTTTTAGGAGGGCAGGAGAGACCCAGTACTTC
cdr3_aa: CASSFRRAGETQYF

v_call: TRBV12-3/TRBV12-4
j_call: TRBJ2-3
d_call: TRBD2
clone_size: few
cdr3_nt: TGTGCCAGCAGTGGACTAGGAGGCACAGATACGCAGTATTTT
cdr3_aa: CASSGLGGTDTQYF

v_call: TRBV7-9
j_call: TRBJ2-7
d_call: -
clone_size: -
cdr3_nt: TGTGCCAGCAGCCCCTTTAACAGCCGATCGACCTACGAGCAGTACTTC
cdr3_aa: CASSPFNSRSTYEQYF

v_call: TRBV20-1
j_call: TRBJ2-7
d_call: -
clone_size: many
cdr3_nt: TGCAGTGCTAGAGGAGGGCCCTACGAGCAGTACTTC
cdr3_aa: CSARGGPYEQYF